These 21 T cell receptor beta chains were sequenced from one sample in a study of control samples from healthy donors and cancer patients. Some clones are missing from TCRdb's copy, which holds only in-frame ones; the method was immunoSEQ multiplex PCR. This table lists about 210,000 clones. The sequenced material came from blood. The source of these receptors is a young woman in good health.

V gene TRBV18 combines with J gene TRBJ2-1; D is perhaps TRBD1 (5 bases). With 5 bases removed from V and 0 bases from J, the gap between germline ends came to 11 bases. There are 15 residues in the CDR3. CDR1 is KGHSH and CDR2 is LQKENI in the germline V gene. The CDR3: CASSAQGYSYNEQFF. The CDR3 coding sequence is TGTGCCAGCTCAGCTCAGGGATACTCCTACAATGAGCAGTTCTTC. The full variable domain, with the rest looked up from reference TRBV18 and TRBJ2-1, is NAGVMQNPRHLVRRRGQEARLRCSPMKGHSHVYWYRQLPEEGLKFMVYLQKENIIDESGMPKERFSAEFPKEGPSILRIQQVVRGDSAAYFCASSAQGYSYNEQFFGPGTRLTVL.

The chain recombines TRBV7-2 with TRBJ2-5; no clear D. In germline, CDR1 is SGHTA, CDR2 FQGNSA. The CDR3 runs to 14 residues. The ends were cut back, 5 bases at V and 4 bases at J, with 14 bases in the middle. The CDR3 loop reads CASSQNSQRETQYF. For the CDR3, the DNA is TGTGCCAGCAGCCAAAACAGTCAAAGAGAGACCCAGTACTTC.

This CDR3 is CASKGADYGYTF. CDR3 nucleotides: TGTGCCAGCAAGGGCGCGGACTATGGCTACACCTTC. The chain recombines TRBV28 with TRBJ1-2; D gene uncertain. CDR3 length: 12 amino acids. Trimming left V 7 bases short and J 3 bases short, with 9 bases between. Germline assignment: CDR1 MDHEN and CDR2 SYDVKM.

The chain joins TRBV3-1 (or the pseudogene TRBV3-2) to TRBJ1-4; D is unresolved. Trimming took 1 base from V and 0 from J, leaving 9 bases between them. Germline V gives CDR1 LGHDT, CDR2 YNNKEL (reference sequence). CDR3 size: 16 residues. CDR3: CASSQGIAATNEKLFF. The CDR3 DNA sequence: TGTGCCAGCAGCCAAGGTATAGCTGCAACTAATGAAAAACTGTTTTTT.

Details on this clone: The junction departs from germline at one end; a sequencing error may be responsible. The rearrangement joins TRBV6-5 to TRBJ1-3; 9 nucleotides line up with TRBD1. Germline loops: CDR1 MNHEY, CDR2 SVGAGI. The CDR3 covers 14 residues. CDR3 residues: CASNRGPGGDTIYF. CDR3 in DNA: TGTGCCAGCAACAGGGGGCCGGGTGGAGACACCATATATTTT.

V and J are TRBV3-1 (or the pseudogene TRBV3-2) and TRBJ1-5; D is unresolved. The germline V gene encodes CDR1 LGHDT and CDR2 YNNKEL (reference sequence). V was pared by 1 base and J by 0 bases, with 7 bases between. The CDR3 is made up of 15 amino acids. The CDR3 bases are TGTGCCAGCAGCCAAGGCGACCGTAGCAATCAGCCCCAGCATTTT. This encodes CASSQGDRSNQPQHF.

This sequence joins TRBV6-4 and TRBJ2-3, with 11 positions matching TRBD1. V lost 3 bases, J lost 4 bases, and 3 bases stayed unmatched. The CDR3 covers 15 residues. In germline, CDR1 is MRHNA, CDR2 SNTAGT. This chain's CDR3 is CASSEGGQGADTQYF. For the CDR3, the DNA is TGTGCCAGCAGTGAAGGGGGACAGGGGGCAGATACGCAGTATTTT.

V and J are TRBV29-1 and TRBJ1-2; TRBD1 might be the D (5 bases). The germline V gene has CDR1 SQVTM and CDR2 ANQGSEA. CDR3 length: 15 amino acids. V lost 6 bases and J lost 1, with 18 bases in between. The CDR3 here is CSVSAQGGRNYGYTF. The CDR3 DNA follows: TGCAGCGTCAGCGCTCAGGGCGGCCGTAACTATGGCTACACCTTC.

V and J are TRBV5-1 and TRBJ2-1, with a tentative D call TRBD2 (5 bases). V was clipped by 4 bases and J by 0 bases, with 11 bases between them. The CDR3 is 15 residues long. Per the germline V gene, CDR1 is SGHRS and CDR2 is YFSETQ. This CDR3 is CASSPDTSSYNEQFF. The DNA for the CDR3 is TGCGCCAGCAGCCCTGACACTAGCTCCTACAATGAGCAGTTCTTC. The full variable domain, completed using reference TRBV5-1 and TRBJ2-1, is KAGVTQTPRYLIKTRGQQVTLSCSPISGHRSVSWYQQTPGQGLQFLFEYFSETQRNKGNFPGRFSGRQFSNSRSEMNVSTLELGDSALYLCASSPDTSSYNEQFFGPGTRLTVL.

The gene calls are TRBV7-2 and TRBJ2-3; 9 bases match TRBD2. The CDR3 consists of 15 residues. After removal of 5 bases from V and 6 bases from J, the junction contained 9 bases not matched to a gene. In germline, CDR1 is SGHTA, CDR2 FQGNSA. The CDR3 loop reads CASSPVAGAGDTQYF. The CDR3 bases are TGTGCCAGCAGCCCCGTAGCGGGGGCGGGGGATACGCAGTATTTT. Full variable domain (outside the CDR3, taken from reference TRBV7-2 and TRBJ2-3): GAGVSQSPSNKVTEKGKDVELRCDPISGHTALYWYRQSLGQGLEFLIYFQGNSAPDKSGLPSDRFSAERTGGSVSTLTIQRTQQEDSAVYLCASSPVAGAGDTQYFGPGTRLTVL.

This rearrangement joins TRBV11-3 to TRBJ1-2; D remains unclear. The CDR3 totals 15 residues. The V end lost 4 bases, the J end lost 3 bases, and 15 bases lay between the germline ends. Germline V gene sequence: CDR1 SGHNT, CDR2 YENEEA. DNA of the CDR3: TGTGCCAGCAGCTCCGGCAGCCCGGGCCACTATGGCTACACCTTC. This gives the protein CASSSGSPGHYGYTF.

This chain connects TRBV19 to TRBJ2-2; TRBD2 aligns across 8 bases. V was clipped by 10 bases and J by 0 bases; unmatched bases: 4. CDR1 is LNHDA, CDR2 SQIVND, per germline (reference sequence). This CDR3 is built from 14 residues. Here the CDR3 reads CATRGGPNTGELFF. The CDR3 nucleotides read TGTGCCACCCGCGGGGGGCCGAACACCGGGGAGCTGTTTTTT.

The chain employs TRBV4-1 and TRBJ1-2, with D unclear. The CDR3 sequence is 16 residues long. Germline V lookup: CDR1 MGHRA, CDR2 YSYEKL. Trimming removed 1 base at V and 1 base at J, with 13 bases between. For the CDR3, the DNA is TGCGCCAGCAGCCAAGTTTGGCCAGGAAATAACTATGGCTACACCTTC. As protein: CASSQVWPGNNYGYTF.

This chain uses TRBV6-4 with TRBJ2-3; no clear D. CDR3 length: 15 amino acids. V was cut by 0 bases and J by 0 bases, with 7 bases left in between. Germline CDR1 is MRHNA and CDR2 is SNTAGT. The DNA for the CDR3 is TGTGCCAGCAGTGACTCGGGTAGAAGCACAGATACGCAGTATTTT. Amino acids: CASSDSGRSTDTQYF.

The gene calls are TRBV6-4 and TRBJ1-2; D is possibly TRBD1 (5 bases). Germline lookup yields CDR1 MRHNA and CDR2 SNTAGT. V was pared by 4 bases and J by 4 bases, with 19 bases between. The CDR3 has 16 residues. The CDR3 here is CASSGYFRDGAYGYTF. The CDR3 DNA sequence: TGTGCCAGCAGTGGCTACTTCCGGGACGGAGCCTATGGCTACACCTTC.

Here the CDR3 reads CASSLVERNSPLHF. In DNA, the CDR3 is TGCGCCAGCAGCTTGGTTGAGAGGAATTCACCCCTCCACTTT. This chain uses TRBV5-1 with TRBJ1-6; the D is unclear. V gave up 0 bases and J gave up 7 bases, with 8 bases separating them. The CDR3 length is 14 residues. Germline lookup yields CDR1 SGHRS and CDR2 YFSETQ.

The chain links TRBV6-5 to TRBJ1-2; TRBD1 matches at 8 bases. The CDR3 is 13 amino acids. Per the germline V gene, CDR1 is MNHEY and CDR2 is SVGAGI. Trimming at V came to 6 bases and at J to 8 bases, leaving 8 bases not matched to a gene. The chain's CDR3 is CASRPGQGNGYTF. The CDR3 nucleotides are TGTGCCAGCAGACCTGGACAGGGAAACGGCTACACCTTC.

The chain links TRBV7-9 to TRBJ1-6; 9 bases line up with TRBD1. Germline loops: CDR1 SEHNR, CDR2 FQNEAQ (reference sequence). CDR3 length equals 16 residues. J gave up 5 bases and V 4 bases, and 6 bases lay outside the gene matches. The CDR3 loop is CASSSPGQGHNSPLHF. CDR3 DNA: TGTGCCAGCAGCTCCCCGGGACAGGGCCATAATTCACCCCTCCACTTT.

This chain connects TRBV6-5 to TRBJ2-1; 7 bases are a match to TRBD1. Germline assignment: CDR1 MNHEY and CDR2 SVGAGI. J lost 2 bases, V lost 2 bases, and 3 bases had no gene match. The CDR3 consists of 15 residues. Here the CDR3 DNA reads TGTGCCAGCAGTTACGGTCAGGGGGCCTACAATGAGCAGTTCTTC. This gives the protein CASSYGQGAYNEQFF.

This chain's CDR3 is CASGAPLNTEAFF. The CDR3 DNA reads as TGTGCCAGCGGGGCCCCTTTGAACACTGAAGCTTTCTTT. The chain combines TRBV5-4 with TRBJ1-1, with a tentative D call TRBD1 (5 bases). The CDR3 length is 13 residues. In germline, CDR1 is SGHNT, CDR2 YYREEE (reference sequence). Trimming left V 7 bases short and J 0 bases short, with 10 bases between.

This sequence joins TRBV4-3 and TRBJ2-3; D gene ambiguous. CDR1 and CDR2 from the germline V gene are LGHNA and YSLEER. V lost 0 bases and J 3 bases, leaving 7 bases between the germline ends. The CDR3 totals 14 residues. Here the CDR3 reads CASSQDPQTDTQYF. The CDR3 region has the DNA TGCGCCAGCAGCCAAGATCCGCAGACAGATACGCAGTATTTT.